The next 21 T cell receptor beta chains were all read from a single sample in a study of T-cell memory formation after mild COVID-19. TCRdb used MiXCR to reprocess the 5' RACE reads, holding one entry per CDR3 protein. In the table there are around 390,000 distinct CDR3 sequences, roughly 15% of which are singletons. What was sequenced was PBMCs or a T cell subset sorted from them (not recorded which). These receptors came from a man in his late teens or twenties who had mild COVID-19 (a few samples of this study predate the infection). Cell type and time point are not known.

The chain employs TRBV27 and TRBJ2-7; TRBD1 matches 8 bases. CDR1 is MNHEY, CDR2 SMNVEV, per germline (reference sequence). This CDR3 spans 14 amino acids. The J segment lost 0 bases and the V segment lost 6 bases, leaving 4 bases of the junction unmatched. The CDR3 region is CASRDRVSSYEQYF. CDR3 DNA: TGTGCCAGCAGGGACAGGGTTTCCTCCTACGAGCAGTACTTC.

The V and J genes are TRBV6-5 and TRBJ2-7; TRBD1 is a possible D gene (6 bases). This CDR3 spans 15 amino acids. Germline V CDR1 and CDR2: MNHEY, SVGAGI. V shed 0 bases and J shed 4 bases, with 13 bases lying between them. The CDR3, as DNA: TGTGCCAGCAGTTACTCGCCCAGGGGACCTTACGAGCAGTACTTC. Its translation is CASSYSPRGPYEQYF.

The table lists this clonotype with many counts. The rearrangement links TRBV7-9 to TRBJ1-3; D possibly corresponds to TRBD1 (6 bases). Deletions cut 6 bases from V and 1 base from J, with 19 bases between. Per the germline V gene, CDR1 is SEHNR and CDR2 is FQNEAQ (reference sequence). There are 17 residues in the CDR3. The CDR3 loop is CASRYNRDTSSGNTIYF. CDR3 nucleotides: TGTGCCAGCAGATATAACCGGGACACATCTTCTGGAAACACCATATATTTT.

This clonotype was recorded many times. The V gene is TRBV20-1, the J gene TRBJ2-5; D gene unclear. Germline V gives CDR1 DFQATT, CDR2 SNEGSKA (reference sequence). There are 13 residues in the CDR3. Trimming removed 5 bases from V and 2 bases from J, with 12 bases in between. This CDR3 reads CSALGPDQETQYF. For the CDR3, the DNA is TGCAGTGCTCTAGGACCAGATCAAGAGACCCAGTACTTC.

This chain joins TRBV7-2 and TRBJ2-4; TRBD2 agrees at 7 bases. The CDR3 is 14 amino acids. The trim removed 3 bases at V and 8 bases at J, leaving 7 bases unmatched. The germline V gene encodes CDR1 SGHTA and CDR2 FQGNSA. CDR3 amino acids: CASSFERGGYIQYF. CDR3 sequence (DNA): TGTGCCAGCAGCTTCGAGCGGGGCGGTTACATTCAGTACTTC.

Only a few counts were recorded for this clonotype. The V and J genes are TRBV20-1 and TRBJ2-1, with D possibly called TRBD1 or TRBD2 (5 bases each). V was cut by 6 bases and J by 4 bases, with 22 bases left in between. CDR1 and CDR2 from the germline V gene are DFQATT and SNEGSKA (reference sequence). The CDR3 length is 16 residues. The CDR3 region is CSARRTGGARYNEQFF. The CDR3 coding sequence is TGCAGTGCGAGAAGAACAGGAGGAGCACGGTACAATGAGCAGTTCTTC.

The chain recombines TRBV19 with TRBJ1-2; no clear D gene. Trimming removed 2 bases from V and 4 bases from J, with 8 bases in between. Germline V gene lookup returns CDR1 LNHDA and CDR2 SQIVND (reference sequence). The CDR3 has 13 amino acids. The CDR3 spells CASSIQEFYGYTF. As DNA, the CDR3 is TGTGCCAGTAGTATACAGGAATTCTATGGCTACACCTTC.

There are many counts of this clonotype. The rearrangement joins TRBV7-9 to TRBJ1-5; no reliable D call. The CDR3 spans 12 residues. Germline V gives CDR1 SEHNR, CDR2 FQNEAQ (reference sequence). With 1 base removed from V and 5 bases from J, the gap between germline ends came to 3 bases. In nucleotides, the CDR3 is TGTGCCAGCAGCTTAGTTGATCAGCCCCAGCATTTT. Residues: CASSLVDQPQHF.

The CDR3 sequence is CASSPPGTPIHIQYF. CDR3 coding DNA: TGTGCCAGCAGCCCACCTGGGACTCCTATCCACATTCAGTACTTC. This sequence joins TRBV4-2 and TRBJ2-4, with D possibly TRBD2 on 6 matching bases. The germline V gene encodes CDR1 LGHNA and CDR2 YNFKEQ. Trimming took off 4 bases at V and 8 bases at J, with 18 bases between the two ends. CDR3 length: 15 residues.

The rearrangement uses TRBV20-1 and TRBJ1-1; D not resolved. This CDR3 is 15 amino acids long. Deletions cut 6 bases from V and 1 base from J, with 18 bases between. CDR1 and CDR2 from the germline V gene are DFQATT and SNEGSKA (reference sequence). For the CDR3, the DNA is TGCAGTGCCGCCCCTCCGACGGAAGCGAACACTGAAGCTTTCTTT. It specifies CSAAPPTEANTEAFF.

The chain uses TRBV6-1 and TRBJ1-6; D is perhaps TRBD1 (6 bases). Looked up from germline, CDR1 is MNHNS and CDR2 is SASEGT. Trimming left V 7 bases short and J 0 bases short, with 13 bases between. CDR3 length: 16 residues. CDR3 sequence reads: CASTLGHSSYNSPLHF. DNA of the CDR3: TGTGCCAGCACCCTGGGACATAGCTCCTATAATTCACCCCTCCACTTT.

The chain is built from TRBV29-1 and TRBJ2-2; D is undetermined. This CDR3 is built from 13 residues. V was clipped by 1 base and J by 4 bases, with 7 bases between them. Germline V gene lookup returns CDR1 SQVTM and CDR2 ANQGSEA. The CDR3 reads CSVEGERTGELFF. CDR3 DNA: TGCAGCGTTGAAGGGGAACGCACCGGGGAGCTGTTTTTT.

Only a few counts were recorded for this clonotype. This chain uses TRBV19 with TRBJ1-5; D gene unclear. V lost 4 bases, J lost 9 bases, and 7 bases lay in between. The CDR3 runs to 11 residues. Germline-derived CDR1 and CDR2 are LNHDA and SQIVND (reference sequence). CDR3 nucleotides: TGTGCCAGTAGTACCCGGGGGCCCCAGCATTTT. It codes for CASSTRGPQHF.

This clonotype appeared a few times. The chain employs TRBV6-2 or TRBV6-3 and TRBJ2-5, with TRBD2 identical over 14 bases. CDR1 and CDR2 (germline): MNHEY, SVGEGT. V lost 8 bases to trimming and J lost 3 bases; unmatched junction nucleotides: 5. The length of the CDR3 is 15 residues. CDR3 in amino acids: CASYSGLAGEETQYF. The CDR3 DNA is TGTGCCAGCTACTCGGGACTAGCGGGGGAAGAGACCCAGTACTTC.

The CDR3 loop reads CASSPDRVNMNTEAFF. The CDR3, as DNA: TGTGCCAGCTCACCGGACAGGGTCAACATGAACACTGAAGCTTTCTTT. The V call is TRBV18, the J call TRBJ1-1; 8 nucleotides line up with TRBD1. The J segment lost 0 bases and the V segment lost 3 bases, leaving 6 bases of the junction unmatched. From germline, CDR1 is KGHSH and CDR2 LQKENI. This CDR3 region has 16 residues. Full variable domain (missing parts from reference TRBV18 and TRBJ1-1): NAGVMQNPRHLVRRRGQEARLRCSPMKGHSHVYWYRQLPEEGLKFMVYLQKENIIDESGMPKERFSAEFPKEGPSILRIQQVVRGDSAAYFCASSPDRVNMNTEAFFGQGTRLTVV.

This rearrangement joins TRBV21-1 to TRBJ2-5; the D segment call TRBD1 is taken from the table without a DNA check. TRBV21-1 is recorded as a pseudogene. The CDR3 spans 18 residues. DNA of the CDR3: TGTGCCAGCAGCCAACCCCGGGGGAGCGGAATAAAAGAAGAGACCCAGTACTTC. Protein: CASSQPRGSGIKEETQYF.

The V gene is TRBV4-3, the J gene TRBJ2-7; D gene ambiguous. Germline CDR1 is LGHNA and CDR2 is YSLEER. This CDR3 is 14 amino acids long. V was trimmed by 4 bases and J by 0 bases, leaving 10 bases between them. For the CDR3, the DNA is TGCGCCAGCAGCCCGGAGATCCTCTCCTACGAGCAGTACTTC. Its protein is CASSPEILSYEQYF.

V is TRBV7-9 and J is TRBJ2-6, with D maybe TRBD2 (5 bases). Per germline, CDR1 SEHNR and CDR2 FQNEAQ (reference sequence). CDR3 length: 16 amino acids. V lost 0 bases, J lost 3 bases, and 9 bases lay in between. In DNA form, the CDR3 reads TGTGCCAGCAGCTTAGCGCCCGGAGGTGGGGCCAACGTCCTGACTTTC. As protein: CASSLAPGGGANVLTF. Complete variable domain (other parts from reference TRBV7-9 and TRBJ2-6): DTGVSQNPRHKITKRGQNVTFRCDPISEHNRLYWYRQTLGQGPEFLTYFQNEAQLEKSRLLSDRFSAERPKGSFSTLEIQRTEQGDSAMYLCASSLAPGGGANVLTFGAGSRLTVL.

A few counts support this clonotype. The V gene is TRBV20-1, the J gene TRBJ1-6; 11 nucleotides line up with TRBD1. The CDR3 is 18 amino acids. Germline CDR1 and CDR2: DFQATT and SNEGSKA (reference sequence). J gave up 4 bases and V 0 bases, and 8 bases lay outside the gene matches. The CDR3 DNA follows: TGCAGTGCTAGAGATTCCCGGACAGGGGGCATGTATAATTCACCCCTCCACTTT. Translated, it gives CSARDSRTGGMYNSPLHF.

The chain carries TRBV5-1 and TRBJ2-3, with unresolved D. Trimming left V 0 bases short and J 1 base short, with 9 bases between. CDR1 and CDR2 from the germline V gene are SGHRS and YFSETQ. CDR3 length: 15 amino acids. The CDR3 here is CASSLAHRGTDTQYF. CDR3 in DNA: TGCGCCAGCAGCTTGGCCCACCGGGGCACAGATACGCAGTATTTT.

DNA of the CDR3: TGTGCCAGCAAGACCTACACCGGGGAGCTGTTTTTT. Its protein is CASKTYTGELFF. This chain uses TRBV11-2 with TRBJ2-2; D remains unclear. CDR3 size: 12 residues. Trimming pared 7 bases from V and 3 bases from J, leaving 6 bases between. CDR1 and CDR2 (germline): SGHAT, FQNNGV.